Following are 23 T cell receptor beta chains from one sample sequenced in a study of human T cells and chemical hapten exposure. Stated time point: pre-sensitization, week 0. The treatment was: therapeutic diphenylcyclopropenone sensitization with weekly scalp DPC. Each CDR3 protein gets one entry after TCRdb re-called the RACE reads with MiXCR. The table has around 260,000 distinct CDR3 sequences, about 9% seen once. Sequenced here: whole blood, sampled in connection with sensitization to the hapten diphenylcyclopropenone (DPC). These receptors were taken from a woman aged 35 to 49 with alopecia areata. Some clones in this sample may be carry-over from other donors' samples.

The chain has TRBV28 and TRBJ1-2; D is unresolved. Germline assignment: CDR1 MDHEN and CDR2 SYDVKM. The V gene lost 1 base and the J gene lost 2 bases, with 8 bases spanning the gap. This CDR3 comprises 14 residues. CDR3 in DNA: TGTGCCAGCAGTTTATTCGGGCAGAACTATGGCTACACCTTC. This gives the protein CASSLFGQNYGYTF.

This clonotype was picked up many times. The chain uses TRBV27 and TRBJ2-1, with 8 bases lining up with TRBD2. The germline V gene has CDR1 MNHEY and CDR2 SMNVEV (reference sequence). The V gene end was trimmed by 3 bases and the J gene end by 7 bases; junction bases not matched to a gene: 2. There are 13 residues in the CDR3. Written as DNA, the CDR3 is TGTGCCAGCAGTTTTGGCGGGAGGAATGAGCAGTTCTTC. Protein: CASSFGGRNEQFF.

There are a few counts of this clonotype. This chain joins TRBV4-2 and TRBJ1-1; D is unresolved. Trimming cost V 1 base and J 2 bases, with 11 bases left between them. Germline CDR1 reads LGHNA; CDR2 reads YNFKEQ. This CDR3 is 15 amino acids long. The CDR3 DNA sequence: TGTGCCAGCAGCCAAGTGACCGATATTAACACTGAAGCTTTCTTT. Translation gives CASSQVTDINTEAFF.

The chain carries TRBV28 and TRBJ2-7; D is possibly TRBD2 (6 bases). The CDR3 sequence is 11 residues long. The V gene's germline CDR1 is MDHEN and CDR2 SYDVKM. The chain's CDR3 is CTTHRAGEQYF. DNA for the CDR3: TGTACCACTCACCGGGCGGGAGAGCAGTACTTC.

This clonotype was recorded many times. The CDR3 sequence: CAGGLGSTDTQYF. The DNA of the CDR3 is TGTGCCGGGGGCTTAGGGTCCACAGATACGCAGTATTTT. The chain joins TRBV12-3 or TRBV12-4 to TRBJ2-3; the D gene is possibly TRBD1 (6 bases). The CDR3 runs to 13 residues. V was cut by 11 bases and J by 2 bases, with 14 bases left in between.

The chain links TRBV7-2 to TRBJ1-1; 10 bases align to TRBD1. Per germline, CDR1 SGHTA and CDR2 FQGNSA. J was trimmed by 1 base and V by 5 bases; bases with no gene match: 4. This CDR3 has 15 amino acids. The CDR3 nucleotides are TGTGCCAGCAGCACGACAGGGGGCTGGAACACTGAAGCTTTCTTT. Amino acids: CASSTTGGWNTEAFF. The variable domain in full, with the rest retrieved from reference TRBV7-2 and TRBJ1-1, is GAGVSQSPSNKVTEKGKDVELRCDPISGHTALYWYRQSLGQGLEFLIYFQGNSAPDKSGLPSDRFSAERTGGSVSTLTIQRTQQEDSAVYLCASSTTGGWNTEAFFGQGTRLTVV.

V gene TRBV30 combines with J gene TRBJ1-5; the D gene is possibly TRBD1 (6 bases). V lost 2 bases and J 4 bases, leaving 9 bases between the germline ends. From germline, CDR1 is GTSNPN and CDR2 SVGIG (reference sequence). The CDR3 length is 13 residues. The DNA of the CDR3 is TGTGCCTGGAGTCGCGACAGGAATCAGCCCCAGCATTTT. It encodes CAWSRDRNQPQHF.

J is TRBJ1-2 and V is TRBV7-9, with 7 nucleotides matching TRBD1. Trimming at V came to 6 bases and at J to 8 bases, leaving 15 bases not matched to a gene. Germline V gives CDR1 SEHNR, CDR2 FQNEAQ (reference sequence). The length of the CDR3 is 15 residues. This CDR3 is CASRVLDREPVGYTF. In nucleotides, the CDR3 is TGTGCCAGCAGGGTTTTAGACAGGGAGCCCGTCGGCTACACCTTC.

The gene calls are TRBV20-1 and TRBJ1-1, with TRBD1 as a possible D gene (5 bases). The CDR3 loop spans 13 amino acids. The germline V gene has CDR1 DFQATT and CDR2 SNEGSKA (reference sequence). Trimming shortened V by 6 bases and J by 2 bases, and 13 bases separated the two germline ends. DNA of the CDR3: TGCAGTGCAGGGGCCACACTTAACACTGAAGCTTTCTTT. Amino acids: CSAGATLNTEAFF.

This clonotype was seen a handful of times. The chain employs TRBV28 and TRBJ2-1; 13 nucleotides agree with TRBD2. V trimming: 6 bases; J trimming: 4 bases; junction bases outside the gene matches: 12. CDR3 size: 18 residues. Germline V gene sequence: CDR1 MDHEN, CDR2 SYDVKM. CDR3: CASSPPRTSGRLYNEQFF. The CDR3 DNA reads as TGTGCCAGCAGCCCACCACGGACTAGCGGGAGACTTTACAATGAGCAGTTCTTC. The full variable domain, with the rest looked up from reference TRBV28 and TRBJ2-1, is DVKVTQSSRYLVKRTGEKVFLECVQDMDHENMFWYRQDPGLGLRLIYFSYDVKMKEKGDIPEGYSVSREKKERFSLILESASTNQTSMYLCASSPPRTSGRLYNEQFFGPGTRLTVL.

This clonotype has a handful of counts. The CDR3 protein is CASGEQGLFCSTEAFF. CDR3 DNA sequence: TGCGCCAGCGGGGAACAGGGTTTGTTTTGTTCCACTGAAGCTTTCTTT. This chain links TRBV10-1 with TRBJ1-1; tentatively, D is TRBD1 (6 bases). The CDR3 contains 16 residues. With 8 bases removed from V and 4 bases from J, the gap between germline ends came to 23 bases. From germline, CDR1 is WNHNN and CDR2 SYGVQD (reference sequence).

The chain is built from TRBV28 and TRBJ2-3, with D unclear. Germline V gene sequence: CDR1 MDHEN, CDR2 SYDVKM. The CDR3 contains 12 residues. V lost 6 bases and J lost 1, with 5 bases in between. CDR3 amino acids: CASRLRTDTQYF. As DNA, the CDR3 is TGTGCCAGCAGACTGCGCACAGATACGCAGTATTTT.

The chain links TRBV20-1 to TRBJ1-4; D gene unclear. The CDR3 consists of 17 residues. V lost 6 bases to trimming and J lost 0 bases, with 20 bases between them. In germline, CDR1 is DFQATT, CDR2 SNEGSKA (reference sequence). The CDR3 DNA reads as TGCAGTGCGACCACTACCGCGACAACTTCAACTAATGAAAAACTGTTTTTT. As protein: CSATTTATTSTNEKLFF.

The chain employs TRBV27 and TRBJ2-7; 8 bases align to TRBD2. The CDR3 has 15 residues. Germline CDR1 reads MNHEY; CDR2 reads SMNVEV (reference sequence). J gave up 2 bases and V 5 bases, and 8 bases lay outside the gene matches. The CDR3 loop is CASSRAAGVAYEQYF. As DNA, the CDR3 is TGTGCCAGCAGTCGCGCAGCGGGAGTGGCCTACGAGCAGTACTTC.

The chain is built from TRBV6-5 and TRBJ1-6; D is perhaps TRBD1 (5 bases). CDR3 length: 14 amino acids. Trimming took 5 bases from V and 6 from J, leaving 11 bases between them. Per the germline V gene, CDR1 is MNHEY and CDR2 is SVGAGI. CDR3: CASSTQGFNSPLHF. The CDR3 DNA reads TGTGCCAGCAGTACCCAGGGATTTAATTCACCCCTCCACTTT.

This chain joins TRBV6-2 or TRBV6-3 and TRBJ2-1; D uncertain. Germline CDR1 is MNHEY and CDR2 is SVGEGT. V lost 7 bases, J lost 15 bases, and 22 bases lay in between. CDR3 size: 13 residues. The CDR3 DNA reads TGTGCCAGCACCGACCCCCTTCCGGCACGGGCGTTCTTC. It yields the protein CASTDPLPARAFF.

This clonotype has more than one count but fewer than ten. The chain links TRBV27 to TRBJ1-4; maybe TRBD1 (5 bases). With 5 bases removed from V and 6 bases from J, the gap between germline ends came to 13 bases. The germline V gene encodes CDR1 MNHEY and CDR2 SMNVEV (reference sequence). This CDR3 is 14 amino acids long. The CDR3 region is CASSPTAGDEKLFF. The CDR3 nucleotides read TGTGCCAGCAGTCCGACAGCCGGTGATGAAAAACTGTTTTTT.

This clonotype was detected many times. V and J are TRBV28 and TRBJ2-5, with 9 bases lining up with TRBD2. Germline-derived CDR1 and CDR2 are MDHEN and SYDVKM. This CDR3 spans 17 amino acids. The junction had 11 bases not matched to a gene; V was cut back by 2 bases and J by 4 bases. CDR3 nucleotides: TGTGCCAGCAGTTTAATGCGTAGCGGGAGTATAGCAGAGACCCAGTACTTC. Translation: CASSLMRSGSIAETQYF.

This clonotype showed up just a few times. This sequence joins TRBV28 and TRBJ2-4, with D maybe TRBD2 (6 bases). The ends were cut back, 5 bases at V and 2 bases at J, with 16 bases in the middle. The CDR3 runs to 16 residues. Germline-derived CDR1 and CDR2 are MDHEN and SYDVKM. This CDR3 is CASSAGRTGTKNIQYF. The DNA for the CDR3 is TGTGCCAGCAGTGCGGGGAGGACCGGTACCAAAAACATTCAGTACTTC.

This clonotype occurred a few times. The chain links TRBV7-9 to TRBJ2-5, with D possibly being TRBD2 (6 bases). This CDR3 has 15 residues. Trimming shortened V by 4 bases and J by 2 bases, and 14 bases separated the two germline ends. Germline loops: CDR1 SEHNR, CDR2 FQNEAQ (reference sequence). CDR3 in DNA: TGTGCCAGCAGCTACGGAGGTGCGGGGCAAGAGACCCAGTACTTC. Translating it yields CASSYGGAGQETQYF. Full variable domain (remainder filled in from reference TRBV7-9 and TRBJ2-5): DTGVSQNPRHKITKRGQNVTFRCDPISEHNRLYWYRQTLGQGPEFLTYFQNEAQLEKSRLLSDRFSAERPKGSFSTLEIQRTEQGDSAMYLCASSYGGAGQETQYFGPGTRLLVL.

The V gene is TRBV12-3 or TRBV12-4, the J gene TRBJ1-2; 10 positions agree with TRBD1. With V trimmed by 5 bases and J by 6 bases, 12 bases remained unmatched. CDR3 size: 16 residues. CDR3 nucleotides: TGTGCCAGCAGTCCCCTAGACAGGGGGCTTTGGGATGGCTACACCTTC. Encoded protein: CASSPLDRGLWDGYTF.

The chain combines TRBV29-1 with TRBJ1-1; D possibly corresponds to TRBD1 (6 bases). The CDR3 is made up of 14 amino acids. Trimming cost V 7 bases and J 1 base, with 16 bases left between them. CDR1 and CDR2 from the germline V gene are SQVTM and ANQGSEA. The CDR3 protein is CSAIAGTQNTEAFF. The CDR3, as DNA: TGCAGCGCTATTGCCGGGACACAGAACACTGAAGCTTTCTTT.

CDR3 amino acids: CASSQDRGPPQYF. The CDR3 bases are TGCGCCAGCAGCCAAGATCGCGGGCCGCCCCAGTACTTC. The V call is TRBV4-1, the J call TRBJ2-5; perhaps TRBD2 as D (5 bases). Germline values: CDR1 MGHRA, CDR2 YSYEKL. The V end was cut by 0 bases, the J end by 9 bases, with 11 bases between. The CDR3 spans 13 residues.